These T cell receptor beta chains were read from a single sample in a study of cytomegalovirus exposure and HLA in healthy donors. The assay was immunoSEQ multiplex PCR, and TCRdb's table has in-frame clones only and misses some. The profile covers about 120,000 clones, with roughly 75% appearing a single time and about a tenth taken by the ten largest. The sequencing sample was made of PBMCs. Receptor source: a young man in good health and CMV-seropositive. Both conserved end residues are part of each CDR3. The order of the fields is CDR3 DNA, CDR3 protein, D gene, J gene, clone size, V gene. The D gene is left open where the match is weak. Only some rows state a clone size, as once, few, many or a class for expanded clones.

DNA: TGTGCCAGATCGGAGACAGTGGCCGAGCAGTACTTC
CDR3: CARSETVAEQYF
D: NA
J: TRBJ2-7
size: NA
V: TRBV19

DNA: TGTGCCAGCAGCTTTGGGCTAGCGGGAGTTCTAGGGAGGTACGAGCAGTACTTC
CDR3: CASSFGLAGVLGRYEQYF
D: TRBD2
J: TRBJ2-7
size: NA
V: TRBV7-9

DNA: TGTGCCAGCAGTGATAGCCCGGGATACAATGAGCAGTTCTTC
CDR3: CASSDSPGYNEQFF
D: NA
J: TRBJ2-1
size: few
V: TRBV2

DNA: TGTGCCAGCAGTCTGGCCGGGTATAGCAATCAGCCCCAGCATTTT
CDR3: CASSLAGYSNQPQHF
D: NA
J: TRBJ1-5
size: NA
V: TRBV27

DNA: TGTGCCAGCACGGGGGGTTCGGTGTTAGCGGGAGAGACCCAGTACTTC
CDR3: CASTGGSVLAGETQYF
D: TRBD2
J: TRBJ2-5
size: NA
V: TRBV2

DNA: TGTGCCAGCAGTTACTCGGGCAGGGGTACAGATACGCAGTATTTT
CDR3: CASSYSGRGTDTQYF
D: NA
J: TRBJ2-3
size: once
V: TRBV6-5

DNA: TGTGCCAGCAGTTTGCCTAGCGCTTACGAGCAGTACTTC
CDR3: CASSLPSAYEQYF
D: NA
J: TRBJ2-7
size: NA
V: TRBV28

DNA: TGCGCCAGCTCCCGAGACAGCGCGGGGTATGGCTACACCTTC
CDR3: CASSRDSAGYGYTF
D: NA
J: TRBJ1-2
size: NA
V: TRBV5-1

DNA: TGTGCCAGTAGCGGAGTCATGGCTTCGGGCGAGCAGTACTTC
CDR3: CASSGVMASGEQYF
D: NA
J: TRBJ2-7
size: NA
V: TRBV19

DNA: TGTGCCAGCAGCTTGGCCACCCGGTGGGAGCGCTGGGAGACCCAGTACTTC
CDR3: CASSLATRWERWETQYF
D: NA
J: TRBJ2-5
size: NA
V: TRBV7-2

DNA: TGTGCCAGCAGCTTAGACAGGTCGTGGACGGCCCAGCATTTT
CDR3: CASSLDRSWTAQHF
D: NA
J: TRBJ1-5
size: NA
V: TRBV7-2

DNA: TGCGCCAGCAGCCAAGATCCACAGGGGTTTTCACACGGGGAGCTGTTTTTT
CDR3: CASSQDPQGFSHGELFF
D: TRBD1
J: TRBJ2-2
size: NA
V: TRBV4-3

DNA: TGTGCCAGCAGTTACATGGCACCGCGCACAGATACGCAGTATTTT
CDR3: CASSYMAPRTDTQYF
D: NA
J: TRBJ2-3
size: few
V: TRBV6-5

DNA: TGTGCCAGCTCACACGACAGCGGGCATATTCTAACTGAAGCTTTCTTT
CDR3: CASSHDSGHILTEAFF
D: NA
J: TRBJ1-1
size: NA
V: TRBV18